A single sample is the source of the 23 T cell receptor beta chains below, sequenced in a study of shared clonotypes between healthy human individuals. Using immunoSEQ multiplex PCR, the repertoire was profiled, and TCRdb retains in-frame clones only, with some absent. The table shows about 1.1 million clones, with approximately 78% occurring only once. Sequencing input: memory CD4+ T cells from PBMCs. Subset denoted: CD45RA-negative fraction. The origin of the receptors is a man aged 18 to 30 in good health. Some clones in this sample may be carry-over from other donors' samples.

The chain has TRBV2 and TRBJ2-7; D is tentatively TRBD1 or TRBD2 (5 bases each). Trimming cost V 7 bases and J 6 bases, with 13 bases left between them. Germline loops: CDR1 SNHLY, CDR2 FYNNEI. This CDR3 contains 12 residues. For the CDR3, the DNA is TGTGCCAGCAAAGGGGACGGTAGCGAGCAGTACTTC. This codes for CASKGDGSEQYF.

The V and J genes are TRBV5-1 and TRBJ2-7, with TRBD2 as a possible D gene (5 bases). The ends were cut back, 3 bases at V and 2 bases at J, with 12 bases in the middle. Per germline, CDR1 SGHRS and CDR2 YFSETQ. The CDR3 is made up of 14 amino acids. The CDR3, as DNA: TGCGCCAGCAGCTCCGGACTGGCGACCTACGAGCAGTACTTC. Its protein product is CASSSGLATYEQYF.

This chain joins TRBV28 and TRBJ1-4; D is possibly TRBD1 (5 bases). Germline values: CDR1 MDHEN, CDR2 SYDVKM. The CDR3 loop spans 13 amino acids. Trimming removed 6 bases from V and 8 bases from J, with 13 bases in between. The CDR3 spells CASRGGAGEKLFF. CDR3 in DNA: TGTGCCAGCAGGGGGGGAGCGGGAGAAAAACTGTTTTTT.

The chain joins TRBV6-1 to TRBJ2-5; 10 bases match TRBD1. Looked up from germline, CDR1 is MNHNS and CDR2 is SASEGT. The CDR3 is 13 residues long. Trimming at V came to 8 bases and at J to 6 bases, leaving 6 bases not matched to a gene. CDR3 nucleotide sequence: TGTGCCAGCGGAGGACAGGGGGGACAGACCCAGTACTTC. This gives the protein CASGGQGGQTQYF.

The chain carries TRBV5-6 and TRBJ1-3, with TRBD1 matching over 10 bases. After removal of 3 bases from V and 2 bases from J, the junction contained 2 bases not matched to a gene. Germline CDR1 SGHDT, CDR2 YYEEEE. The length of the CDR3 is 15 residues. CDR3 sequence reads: CASSWDRGAGNTIYF. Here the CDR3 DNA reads TGTGCCAGCAGCTGGGACAGGGGTGCTGGAAACACCATATATTTT.

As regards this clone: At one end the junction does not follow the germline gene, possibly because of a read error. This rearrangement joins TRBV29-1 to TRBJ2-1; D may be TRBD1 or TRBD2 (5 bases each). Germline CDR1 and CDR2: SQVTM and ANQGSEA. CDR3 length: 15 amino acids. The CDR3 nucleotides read TGCAGCGTTACCCGAGGGGCGAGCTCCGACAATGAGCAGTTCTTC. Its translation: CSVTRGASSDNEQFF.

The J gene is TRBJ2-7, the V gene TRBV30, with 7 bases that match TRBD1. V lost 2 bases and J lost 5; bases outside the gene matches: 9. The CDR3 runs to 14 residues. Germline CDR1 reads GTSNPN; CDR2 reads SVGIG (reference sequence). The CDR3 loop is CAWSLKGAFDEQYF. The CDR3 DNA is TGTGCCTGGAGTCTAAAGGGGGCTTTCGACGAGCAGTACTTC.

The CDR3 sequence is CASSSHRAGRRTNEKLFF. The CDR3 DNA follows: TGTGCCAGCAGTTCCCACCGTGCGGGGAGGAGAACTAATGAAAAACTGTTTTTT. This rearrangement joins TRBV25-1 to TRBJ1-4, with unresolved D. The CDR3 extends over 18 amino acids. The V and J ends lost 5 bases and 1 base respectively, with 20 bases between them. The germline CDR1 and CDR2 sequences are MGHDK and SYGVNS.

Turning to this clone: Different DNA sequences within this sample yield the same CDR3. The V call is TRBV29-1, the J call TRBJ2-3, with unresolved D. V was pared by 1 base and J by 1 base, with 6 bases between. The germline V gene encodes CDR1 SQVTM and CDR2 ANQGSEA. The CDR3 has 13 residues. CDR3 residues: CSVEVPGTDTQYF. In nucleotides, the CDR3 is TGCAGCGTTGAAGTTCCCGGCACAGATACGCAGTATTTT.

The CDR3: CASSLRAHGRGTEAFF. CDR3 nucleotides: TGTGCCAGCAGTCTCCGGGCCCACGGACGGGGCACTGAAGCTTTCTTT. This rearrangement joins TRBV2 to TRBJ1-1; no definite D call. Germline assignment: CDR1 SNHLY and CDR2 FYNNEI. There are 16 residues in the CDR3. Trimming cost V 5 bases and J 4 bases, with 20 bases left between them.

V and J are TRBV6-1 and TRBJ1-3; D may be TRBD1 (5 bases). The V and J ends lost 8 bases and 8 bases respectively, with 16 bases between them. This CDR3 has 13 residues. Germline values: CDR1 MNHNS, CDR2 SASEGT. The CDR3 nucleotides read TGTGCCAGCTTTAAAGGGGCATCGGACACCATATATTTT. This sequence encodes CASFKGASDTIYF.

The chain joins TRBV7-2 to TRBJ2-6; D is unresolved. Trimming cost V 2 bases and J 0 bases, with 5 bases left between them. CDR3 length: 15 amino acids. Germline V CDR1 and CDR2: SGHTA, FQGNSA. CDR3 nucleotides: TGTGCCAGCAGCTTATGGTACTCTGGGGCCAACGTCCTGACTTTC. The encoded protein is CASSLWYSGANVLTF.

CDR3 region: CASSVRATDTQYF. The CDR3 DNA reads as TGTGCCAGCAGCGTAAGAGCAACAGATACGCAGTATTTT. This chain joins TRBV9 and TRBJ2-3; D call uncertain. The germline V gene encodes CDR1 SGDLS and CDR2 YYNGEE. The CDR3 is 13 amino acids. The ends were cut back, 1 base at V and 3 bases at J, with 6 bases in the middle. Full variable domain (missing parts from reference TRBV9 and TRBJ2-3): DSGVTQTPKHLITATGQRVTLRCSPRSGDLSVYWYQQSLDQGLQFLIQYYNGEERAKGNILERFSAQQFPDLHSELNLSSLELGDSALYFCASSVRATDTQYFGPGTRLTVL.

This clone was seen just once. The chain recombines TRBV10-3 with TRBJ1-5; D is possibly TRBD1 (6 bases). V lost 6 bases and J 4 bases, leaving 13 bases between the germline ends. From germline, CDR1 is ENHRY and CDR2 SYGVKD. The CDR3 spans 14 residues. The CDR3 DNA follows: TGTGCCATCAGACGAGAACAGGGAAATCAGCCCCAGCATTTT. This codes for CAIRREQGNQPQHF.

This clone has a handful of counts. The CDR3 reads CASSGGTMRGEQYF. CDR3 in DNA: TGTGCCAGCAGTGGCGGTACCATGAGAGGCGAGCAGTACTTC. The V and J genes are TRBV6-1 and TRBJ2-7; D gene uncertain. Germline CDR1 and CDR2: MNHNS and SASEGT. V lost 4 bases, J lost 6 bases, and 16 bases lay in between. The length of the CDR3 is 14 residues.

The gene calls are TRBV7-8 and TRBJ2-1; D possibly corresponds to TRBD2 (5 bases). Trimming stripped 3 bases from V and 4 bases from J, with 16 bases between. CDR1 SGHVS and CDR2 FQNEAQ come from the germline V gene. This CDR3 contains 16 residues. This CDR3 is CASSFLPSGGYNEQFF. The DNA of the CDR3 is TGTGCCAGCAGCTTCCTCCCCAGCGGTGGGTACAATGAGCAGTTCTTC. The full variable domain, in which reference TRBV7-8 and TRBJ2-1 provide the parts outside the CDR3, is GAGVSQSPRYKVAKRGQDVALRCDPISGHVSLFWYQQALGQGPEFLTYFQNEAQLDKSGLPSDRFFAERPEGSVSTLKIQRTQQEDSAVYLCASSFLPSGGYNEQFFGPGTRLTVL.

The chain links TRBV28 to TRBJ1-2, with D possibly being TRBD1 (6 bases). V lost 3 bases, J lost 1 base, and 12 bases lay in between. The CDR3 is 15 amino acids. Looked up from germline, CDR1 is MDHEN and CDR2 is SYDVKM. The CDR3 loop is CASSLTDSLNYGYTF. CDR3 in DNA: TGTGCCAGCAGTTTGACGGACAGCCTTAACTATGGCTACACCTTC.

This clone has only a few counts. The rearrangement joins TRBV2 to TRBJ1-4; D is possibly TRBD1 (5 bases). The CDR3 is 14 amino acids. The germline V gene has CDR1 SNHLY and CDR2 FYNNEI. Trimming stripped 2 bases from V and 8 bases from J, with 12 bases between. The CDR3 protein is CASSEQGETEKLFF. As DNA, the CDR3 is TGTGCCAGCAGTGAACAGGGCGAAACCGAAAAACTGTTTTTT.

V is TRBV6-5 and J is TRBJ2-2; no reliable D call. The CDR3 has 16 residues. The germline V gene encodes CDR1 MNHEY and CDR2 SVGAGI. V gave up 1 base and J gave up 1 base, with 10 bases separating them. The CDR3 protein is CASSYWRFQNTGELFF. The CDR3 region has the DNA TGTGCCAGCAGTTACTGGAGATTTCAGAACACCGGGGAGCTGTTTTTT.

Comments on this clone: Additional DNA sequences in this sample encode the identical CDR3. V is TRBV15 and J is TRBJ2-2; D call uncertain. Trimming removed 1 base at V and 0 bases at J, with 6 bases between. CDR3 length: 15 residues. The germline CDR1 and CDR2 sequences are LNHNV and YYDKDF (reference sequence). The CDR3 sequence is CATSRGRANTGELFF. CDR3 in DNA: TGTGCCACCAGCAGAGGTCGAGCGAACACCGGGGAGCTGTTTTTT.

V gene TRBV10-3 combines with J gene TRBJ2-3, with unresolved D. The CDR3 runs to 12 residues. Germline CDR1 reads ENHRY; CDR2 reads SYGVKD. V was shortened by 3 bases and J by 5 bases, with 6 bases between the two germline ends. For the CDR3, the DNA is TGTGCCATCAGTGACGGCGGAGATACGCAGTATTTT. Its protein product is CAISDGGDTQYF.

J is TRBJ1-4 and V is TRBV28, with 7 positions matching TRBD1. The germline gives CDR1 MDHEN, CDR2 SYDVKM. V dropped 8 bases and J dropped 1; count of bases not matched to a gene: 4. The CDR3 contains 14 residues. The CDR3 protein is CASGRQGTNEKLFF. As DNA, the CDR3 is TGTGCCAGCGGACGACAGGGAACTAATGAAAAACTGTTTTTT.

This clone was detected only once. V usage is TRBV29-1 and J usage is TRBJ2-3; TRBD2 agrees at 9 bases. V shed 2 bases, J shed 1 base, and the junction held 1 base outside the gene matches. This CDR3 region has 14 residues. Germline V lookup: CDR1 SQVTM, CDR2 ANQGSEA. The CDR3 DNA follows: TGCAGCGTTGAATTAGCGGGGGGCACAGATACGCAGTATTTT. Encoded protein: CSVELAGGTDTQYF.